The clone carrying this TCR beta chain has more than one count but fewer than ten. Its antigen is undetermined. This record belongs to a study of T cells after yellow fever vaccination. Whole-study context: Any fraction with a low cell number was prepared using SMART-Seq v4 Ultra Low Input.

TCR cDNA was made by 5'RACE template switching, adding a universal primer site and UMIs. TCRdb recomputed calls from the 5' RACE reads with MiXCR, one row per CDR3 protein. Of just under 600,000 distinct CDR3 sequences in the sample, approximately 13% are singletons; the top ten hold over 13%. Overall study results and limits: It was a weaker secondary response, yet one that peaked faster, at day 5 versus 15. Clones that expanded after primary vaccination mostly reappeared after the booster (approximately 96% CD4, 75% to 90% CD8).

The V and J ends lost 5 bases and 2 bases respectively, with 10 bases between them. The CDR3 has 13 amino acids. Germline lookup yields CDR1 SGHRS and CDR2 YFSETQ. The chain links TRBV5-1 to TRBJ2-5; D is perhaps TRBD1 or TRBD2 (6 bases each). Sequencing was performed on PBMCs, taken on the day of the yellow fever booster vaccination. This clonotype was sampled from a young man who received the YFV17D yellow fever vaccine. As DNA, the CDR3 is TGCGCCAGCAGTGGGGGGACACAAGAGACCCAGTACTTC. This sequence encodes CASSGGTQETQYF. Filled out from reference TRBV5-1 and TRBJ2-5, the complete variable domain reads KAGVTQTPRYLIKTRGQQVTLSCSPISGHRSVSWYQQTPGQGLQFLFEYFSETQRNKGNFPGRFSGRQFSNSRSEMNVSTLELGDSALYLCASSGGTQETQYFGPGTRLLVL.